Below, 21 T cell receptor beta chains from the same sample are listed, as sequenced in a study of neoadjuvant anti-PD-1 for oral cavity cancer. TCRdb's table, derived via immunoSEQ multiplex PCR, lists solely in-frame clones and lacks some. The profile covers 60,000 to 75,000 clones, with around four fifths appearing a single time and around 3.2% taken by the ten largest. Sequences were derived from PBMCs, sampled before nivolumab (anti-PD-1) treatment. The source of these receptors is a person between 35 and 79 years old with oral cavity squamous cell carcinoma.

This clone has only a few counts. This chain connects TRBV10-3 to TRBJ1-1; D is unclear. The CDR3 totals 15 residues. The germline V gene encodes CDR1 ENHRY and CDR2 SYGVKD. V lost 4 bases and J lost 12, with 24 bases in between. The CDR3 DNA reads TGTGCCATCAGTGGATTTTCGGCCATCCGTGGGGAGCCTTTCTTT. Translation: CAISGFSAIRGEPFF.

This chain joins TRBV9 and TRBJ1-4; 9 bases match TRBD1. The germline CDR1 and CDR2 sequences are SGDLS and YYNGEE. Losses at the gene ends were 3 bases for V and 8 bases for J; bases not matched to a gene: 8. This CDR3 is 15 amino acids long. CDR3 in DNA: TGTGCCAGCAGCGCCGCCGGGACAGGGCGAGAAAAACTGTTTTTT. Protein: CASSAAGTGREKLFF. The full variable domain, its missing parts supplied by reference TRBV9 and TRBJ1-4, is DSGVTQTPKHLITATGQRVTLRCSPRSGDLSVYWYQQSLDQGLQFLIQYYNGEERAKGNILERFSAQQFPDLHSELNLSSLELGDSALYFCASSAAGTGREKLFFGSGTQLSVL.

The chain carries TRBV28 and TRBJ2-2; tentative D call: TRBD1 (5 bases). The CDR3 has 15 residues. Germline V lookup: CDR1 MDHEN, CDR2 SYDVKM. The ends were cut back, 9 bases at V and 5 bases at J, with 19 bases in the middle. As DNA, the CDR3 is TGTGCCAGTACCGAGGACGCCACAGGAACCGGGGAGCTGTTTTTT. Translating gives CASTEDATGTGELFF.

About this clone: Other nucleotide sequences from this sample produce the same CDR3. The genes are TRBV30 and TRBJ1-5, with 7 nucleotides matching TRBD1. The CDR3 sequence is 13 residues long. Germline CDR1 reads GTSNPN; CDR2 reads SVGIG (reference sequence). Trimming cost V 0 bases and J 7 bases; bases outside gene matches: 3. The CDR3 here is CAWSVQGNQPQHF. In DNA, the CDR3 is TGTGCCTGGAGTGTACAGGGGAACCAGCCCCAGCATTTT.

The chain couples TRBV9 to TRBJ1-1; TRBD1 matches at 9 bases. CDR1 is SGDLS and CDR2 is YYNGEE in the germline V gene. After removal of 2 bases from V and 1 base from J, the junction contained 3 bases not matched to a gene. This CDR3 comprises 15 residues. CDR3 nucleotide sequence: TGTGCCAGCAGCGTTGGGACAGGGCAGAACACTGAAGCTTTCTTT. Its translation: CASSVGTGQNTEAFF.

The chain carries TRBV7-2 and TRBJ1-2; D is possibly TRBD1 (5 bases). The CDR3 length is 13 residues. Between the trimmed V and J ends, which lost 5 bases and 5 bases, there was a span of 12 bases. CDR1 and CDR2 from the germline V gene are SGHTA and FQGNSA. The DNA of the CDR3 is TGTGCCAGCAGCGCCTCCCAGGGATATGGCTACACCTTC. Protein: CASSASQGYGYTF.

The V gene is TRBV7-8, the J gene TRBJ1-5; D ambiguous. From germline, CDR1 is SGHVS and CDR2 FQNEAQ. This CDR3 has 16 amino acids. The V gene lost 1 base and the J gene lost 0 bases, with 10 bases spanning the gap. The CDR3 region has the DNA TGTGCCAGCAGCTTAGTGGGTCCTTATAGCAATCAGCCCCAGCATTTT. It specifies CASSLVGPYSNQPQHF.

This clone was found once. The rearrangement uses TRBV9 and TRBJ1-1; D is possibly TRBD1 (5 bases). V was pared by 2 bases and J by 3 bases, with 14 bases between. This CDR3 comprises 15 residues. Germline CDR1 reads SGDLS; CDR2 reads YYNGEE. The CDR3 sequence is CASSVVSGRDTEAFF. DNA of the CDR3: TGTGCCAGCAGCGTGGTTTCAGGGCGGGACACTGAAGCTTTCTTT.

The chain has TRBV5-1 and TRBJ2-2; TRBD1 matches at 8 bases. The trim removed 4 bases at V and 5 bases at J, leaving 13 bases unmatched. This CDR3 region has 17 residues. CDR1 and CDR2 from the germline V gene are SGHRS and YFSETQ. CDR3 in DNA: TGCGCCAGCAGCCCACAATCCCAGGGGGCTCCGACCGGGGAGCTGTTTTTT. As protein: CASSPQSQGAPTGELFF.

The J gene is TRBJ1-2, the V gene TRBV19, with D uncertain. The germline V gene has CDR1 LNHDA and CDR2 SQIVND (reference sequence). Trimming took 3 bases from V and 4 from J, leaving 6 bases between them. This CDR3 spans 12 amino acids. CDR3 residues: CASSIRLYGYTF. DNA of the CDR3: TGTGCCAGTAGTATCCGACTCTATGGCTACACCTTC.

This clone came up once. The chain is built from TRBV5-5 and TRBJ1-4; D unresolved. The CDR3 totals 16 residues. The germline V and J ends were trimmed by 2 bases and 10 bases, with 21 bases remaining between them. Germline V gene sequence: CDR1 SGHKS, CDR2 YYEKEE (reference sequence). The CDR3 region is CASSFRTFIGGIKLFF. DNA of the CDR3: TGTGCCAGCAGCTTTAGGACCTTCATTGGAGGGATAAAACTGTTTTTT.

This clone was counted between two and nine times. The chain's CDR3 is CASSPYRDEQYF. The CDR3, as DNA: TGTGCCAGCAGCCCGTACAGGGACGAGCAGTACTTC. The V call is TRBV11-1, the J call TRBJ2-7, with D possibly TRBD1 on 6 matching bases. V was cut by 5 bases and J by 5 bases, with 10 bases left in between. Germline CDR1 SGHAT, CDR2 FQDESV (reference sequence). The CDR3 has 12 amino acids.

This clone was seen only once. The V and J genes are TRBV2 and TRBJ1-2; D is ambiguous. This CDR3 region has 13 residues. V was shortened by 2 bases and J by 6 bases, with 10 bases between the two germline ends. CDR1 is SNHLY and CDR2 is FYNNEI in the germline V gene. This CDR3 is CASSEIGIDGYTF. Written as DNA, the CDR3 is TGTGCCAGCAGTGAAATAGGGATTGATGGCTACACCTTC.

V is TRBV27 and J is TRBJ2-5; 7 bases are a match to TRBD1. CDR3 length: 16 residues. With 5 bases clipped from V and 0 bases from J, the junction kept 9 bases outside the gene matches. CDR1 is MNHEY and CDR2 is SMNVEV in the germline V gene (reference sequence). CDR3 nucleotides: TGTGCCAGCAGTCCAGCCACAGGACAGGACCAAGAGACCCAGTACTTC. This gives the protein CASSPATGQDQETQYF.

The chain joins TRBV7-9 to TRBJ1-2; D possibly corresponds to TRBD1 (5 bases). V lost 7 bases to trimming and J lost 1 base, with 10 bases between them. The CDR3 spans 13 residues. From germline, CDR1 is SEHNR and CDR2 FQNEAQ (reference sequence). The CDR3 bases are TGTGCCAGCATCCGGGACGGTAACTATGGCTACACCTTC. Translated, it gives CASIRDGNYGYTF.

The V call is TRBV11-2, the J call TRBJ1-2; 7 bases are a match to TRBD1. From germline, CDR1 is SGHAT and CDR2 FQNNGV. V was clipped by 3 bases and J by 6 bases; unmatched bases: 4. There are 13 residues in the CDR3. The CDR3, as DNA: TGTGCCAGCAGCTTTCAGGGGGTTGATGGCTACACCTTC. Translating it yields CASSFQGVDGYTF.

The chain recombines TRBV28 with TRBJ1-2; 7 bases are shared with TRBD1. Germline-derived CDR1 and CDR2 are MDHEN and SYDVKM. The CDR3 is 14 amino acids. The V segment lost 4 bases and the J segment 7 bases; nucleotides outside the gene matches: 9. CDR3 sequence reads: CASSSGQLRFGYTF. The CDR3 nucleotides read TGTGCCAGCAGTTCGGGACAGCTCAGGTTTGGCTACACCTTC.

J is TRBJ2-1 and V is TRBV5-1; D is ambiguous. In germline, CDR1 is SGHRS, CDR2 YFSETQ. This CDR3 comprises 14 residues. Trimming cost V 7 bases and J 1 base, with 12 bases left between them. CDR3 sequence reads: CASRQTYSYNEQFF. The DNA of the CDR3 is TGCGCCAGCCGCCAGACTTATTCCTACAATGAGCAGTTCTTC.

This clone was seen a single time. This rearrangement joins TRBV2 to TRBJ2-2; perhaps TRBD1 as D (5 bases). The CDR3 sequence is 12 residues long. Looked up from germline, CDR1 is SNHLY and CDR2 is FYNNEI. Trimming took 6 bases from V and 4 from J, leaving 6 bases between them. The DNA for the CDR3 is TGTGCCAGCAGCAGGGTCACCGGGGAGCTGTTTTTT. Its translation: CASSRVTGELFF.

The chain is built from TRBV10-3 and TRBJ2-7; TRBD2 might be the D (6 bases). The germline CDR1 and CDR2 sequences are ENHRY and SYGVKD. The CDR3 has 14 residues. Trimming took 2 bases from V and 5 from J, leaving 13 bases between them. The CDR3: CAISETLGGDEQYF. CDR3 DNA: TGTGCCATCAGTGAGACCCTGGGCGGGGACGAGCAGTACTTC.

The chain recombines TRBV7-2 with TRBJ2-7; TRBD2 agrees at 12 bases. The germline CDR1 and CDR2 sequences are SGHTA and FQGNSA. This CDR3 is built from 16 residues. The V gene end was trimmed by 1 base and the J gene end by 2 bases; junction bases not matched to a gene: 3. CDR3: CASSLEASGRAYEQYF. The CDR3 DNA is TGTGCCAGCAGCTTAGAAGCTAGCGGGAGGGCCTACGAGCAGTACTTC.